Each of the 14 T cell receptor beta chains below was sequenced from the same sample in a study of shared clonotypes between healthy human individuals. TCRdb's copy holds only in-frame clones and misses some; the assay was immunoSEQ multiplex PCR. The sample has 2 million or so clones; roughly 94% are singletons. Naive CD8 cells lacked CD45RO, underwent positive selection for CCR7 and left out terminally differentiated effector memory CD45RA+ cells. The sample taken for sequencing was naive CD8+ T cells sorted from blood. The receptors shown here come from a man aged 18 to 30 in good health.

This chain links TRBV7-2 with TRBJ2-2; tentatively, D is TRBD2 (5 bases). V lost 4 bases and J 0 bases, leaving 9 bases between the germline ends. Germline values: CDR1 SGHTA, CDR2 FQGNSA. The CDR3 runs 15 residues. The CDR3 loop reads CASSSYGTNTGELFF. CDR3 bases: TGTGCCAGCAGCTCGTACGGGACGAACACCGGGGAGCTGTTTTTT.

This chain joins TRBV10-1 and TRBJ2-1, with D unresolved. The CDR3 loop spans 12 amino acids. Germline V gene data show CDR1 as WNHNN and CDR2 as SYGVQD (reference sequence). V lost 5 bases and J 4 bases, leaving 6 bases between the germline ends. The CDR3 loop reads CASSSGYNEQFF. As DNA, the CDR3 is TGCGCCAGCAGTTCGGGTTACAATGAGCAGTTCTTC.

The genes are TRBV7-2 and TRBJ2-1, with 10 nucleotides matching TRBD2. V shed 3 bases, J shed 4 bases, and the junction held 12 bases outside the gene matches. The CDR3 totals 18 residues. CDR1 is SGHTA and CDR2 is FQGNSA in the germline V gene. The CDR3: CASSFITVAGGPYNEQFF. CDR3 nucleotides: TGTGCCAGCAGCTTCATCACGGTAGCGGGAGGCCCGTACAATGAGCAGTTCTTC.

The chain has TRBV6-6 and TRBJ1-3, with 8 bases fitting TRBD1. Germline lookup yields CDR1 MNHNY and CDR2 SVGAGI (reference sequence). Unmatched junction bases numbered 5, after V lost 5 bases and J lost 2 bases. The CDR3 sequence is 15 residues long. The CDR3 spells CASSDRGITGNTIYF. The CDR3 DNA sequence: TGTGCCAGCAGTGACAGGGGAATCACTGGAAACACCATATATTTT.

The chain is built from TRBV6-5 and TRBJ2-3; D possibly corresponds to TRBD1 (5 bases). Germline V CDR1 and CDR2: MNHEY, SVGAGI. The CDR3 has 16 amino acids. Deletions cut 4 bases from V and 1 base from J, with 15 bases between. CDR3 DNA: TGTGCCAGCAGTTCCCGGACACCATGGGGCACAGATACGCAGTATTTT. This translates into CASSSRTPWGTDTQYF.

The J gene is TRBJ2-2, the V gene TRBV9; 12 bases map to TRBD1. In germline, CDR1 is SGDLS, CDR2 YYNGEE. J lost 8 bases, V lost 0 bases, and 5 bases had no gene match. The CDR3 sequence is 16 residues long. The CDR3 DNA is TGTGCCAGCAGCGTAGTGGGACAGGGGGCAGGTGGGGAGCTGTTTTTT. Translation gives CASSVVGQGAGGELFF. The complete variable domain, with remaining parts taken from reference TRBV9 and TRBJ2-2, reads DSGVTQTPKHLITATGQRVTLRCSPRSGDLSVYWYQQSLDQGLQFLIQYYNGEERAKGNILERFSAQQFPDLHSELNLSSLELGDSALYFCASSVVGQGAGGELFFGEGSRLTVL.

This clone showed up just once. The chain combines TRBV28 with TRBJ1-5; the D is unclear. V lost 0 bases to trimming and J lost 1 base, with 10 bases between them. The germline CDR1 and CDR2 sequences are MDHEN and SYDVKM. The CDR3 totals 16 residues. The CDR3 reads CASSLWSVISNQPQHF. In DNA, the CDR3 is TGTGCCAGCAGTTTATGGTCCGTCATAAGCAATCAGCCCCAGCATTTT.

The chain uses TRBV30 and TRBJ1-5; a weak D match, TRBD1 (6 bases). Looked up from germline, CDR1 is GTSNPN and CDR2 is SVGIG (reference sequence). Trimming removed 0 bases at V and 4 bases at J, with 13 bases between. The CDR3 loop spans 15 amino acids. DNA for the CDR3: TGTGCCTGGAGTGTAATGGGGGCGTTAAATCAGCCCCAGCATTTT. This codes for CAWSVMGALNQPQHF.

On this clone itself: Other nucleotide sequences in the sample specify the same CDR3. This rearrangement joins TRBV6-5 to TRBJ2-1, with D possibly TRBD2 on 5 matching bases. Trimming took 2 bases from V and 0 from J, leaving 8 bases between them. Germline CDR1 reads MNHEY; CDR2 reads SVGAGI. CDR3 length: 15 amino acids. Written as DNA, the CDR3 is TGTGCCAGCAGTTACGAGGGTAGCTCCTACAATGAGCAGTTCTTC. Its translation is CASSYEGSSYNEQFF.

This chain links TRBV27 with TRBJ1-5; D is unresolved. Trimming shortened V by 6 bases and J by 0 bases, and 12 bases separated the two germline ends. Germline V gives CDR1 MNHEY, CDR2 SMNVEV (reference sequence). The CDR3 is 15 residues long. The CDR3 spells CASSPMRGSNQPQHF. CDR3 nucleotide sequence: TGTGCCAGCAGCCCGATGCGGGGTAGCAATCAGCCCCAGCATTTT.

The chain links TRBV4-3 to TRBJ2-1; the D gene is possibly TRBD2 (5 bases). V was cut by 0 bases and J by 10 bases, with 16 bases left in between. Germline CDR1 and CDR2: LGHNA and YSLEER. CDR3 length: 15 residues. As DNA, the CDR3 is TGCGCCAGCAGCCAAGATTCTGTCCTAGCAGCGGAGCAGTTCTTC. It codes for CASSQDSVLAAEQFF.

Worth noting for this clone: Other DNA sequences within the sample encode an identical CDR3. The J gene is TRBJ2-7, the V gene TRBV27; 10 nucleotides match TRBD2. The CDR3 is 15 amino acids. Germline CDR1 is MNHEY and CDR2 is SMNVEV (reference sequence). Unmatched junction bases numbered 3, after V lost 4 bases and J lost 0 bases. The CDR3 bases are TGTGCCAGCAGTTGGACTAGCGGTAACTCCTACGAGCAGTACTTC. As protein: CASSWTSGNSYEQYF.

This chain connects TRBV30 to TRBJ2-5; no definite D call. In germline, CDR1 is GTSNPN, CDR2 SVGIG (reference sequence). CDR3 length: 12 amino acids. V was clipped by 4 bases and J by 1 base, with 7 bases between them. The CDR3 nucleotides read TGTGCCTGGAATCAGTTCCAAGAGACCCAGTACTTC. Amino acid sequence: CAWNQFQETQYF.

This clone was picked up one time. CDR3 nucleotide sequence: TGTGCCAGCAAAGGCGAGGGGGTAAACACCGGGGAGCTGTTTTTT. Protein: CASKGEGVNTGELFF. The chain couples TRBV7-9 to TRBJ2-2, with D perhaps TRBD1 (6 bases). V dropped 7 bases and J dropped 2 bases, with 14 bases sitting between them. The CDR3 contains 15 residues. Germline V lookup: CDR1 SEHNR, CDR2 FQNEAQ (reference sequence).